This T cell receptor beta chain emerged from a study of cytomegalovirus exposure and HLA in healthy donors (dated by TCRdb to about 2017). Regarding the complete study: An earlier analysis of approximately 640 of the donors reported 276 Gb of sequence data and some 120 million unique TCR beta sequences from about 200 million T cells. The study aimed to test whether cataloging public T cell receptors could reveal signatures of past pathogen exposure. Rather than drawing on any new phenotypic data, the later analysis identified candidate immune exposures from TCR beta sequences and the way those sequences occurred across donors. Every discovery cohort repertoire had been produced on one sequencing platform. Typing coverage differed by locus: A, B, C, DRB1 and DQB1 were typed in roughly 629-640 donors, DQA1 in about 500, DPA1 in approximately 600, and DPB1 in just under 490. In a later analysis, previously published TCR beta repertoires from 600 to 850 donors were re-analyzed and high-resolution HLA genotyping was added so that TCR occurrence patterns could be studied. Approximately 300 gigabases of sequencing data and approximately 85 million unique TCR sequences were included in an early release covering several hundred HLA-typed donors. Using immunosequencing, the study profiled T cell repertoires from 500 to 800 subjects and related those repertoires to cytomegalovirus serostatus. Five DR-DQ haplotypes were handled as single units for association and clustering because linkage in the cohort was strong. A later genetic analysis used genome-wide SNP genotypes for about 55% of the 666 donors, treating that subset as a discovery cohort. High-throughput TCR immunosequencing, statistical association of individual TCRs with disease status, and machine learning were combined to predict cytomegalovirus infection status. Among 300 to 450 genotyped donors of the cohort, an average of 235,054 unique TCR beta nucleotide sequences were sequenced per donor, about a sixth of them non-productive. HLA typing covered class I and class II loci at four-digit resolution. Of the 300 to 500 genotyped donors, 81% were placed in the genetic ancestry cluster associated with self-reported Caucasian donors. An earlier analysis of 500 to 750 of the donors applied high-throughput TCR beta sequencing to assess whether each TCR beta V gene segment acted as functional or pseudogenic. Donor age, sex, ethnicity and CMV serostatus were compiled together with the repertoire data. Besides the first cohort of approximately 710 subjects, a separate validation cohort made up of roughly 130 different subjects was used.

The cohort comprised several hundred healthy bone marrow donors. At the time of sampling, all cohort members were nominally healthy, though unrecorded immune exposures were likely present. The donor was CMV seronegative and belonged to the group of over 300 seronegative cohort members. Every donor gave a peripheral blood sample, and the peripheral blood mononuclear cells from that sample were used for TCR beta sequencing. Genomic DNA was extracted from the blood cell samples with the Qiagen DNeasy Blood Extraction Kit. Paper-wide results and their limitations: Most TCR sequences were observed very rarely across donors, whereas some public TCRs were present in many individuals. An association between a missense DCLRE1C variant and V-gene and J-gene trimming of TCR beta chains was found in a later genetic analysis and replicated in an independent cohort. The study gave a list of roughly 150 TCR beta chains associated with cytomegalovirus. In a later genetic analysis, fewer N-insertions in productive TCRs were reported among donors in an Asian-associated ancestry cluster than the approximately 670-donor mean. It was suggested by the authors that the approach could potentially be generalized to other disease states and immunological phenotypes. Sequencing depth was assumed to be roughly uniform across donors in the presence/absence analyses, though that assumption may not hold. Broadly in line with IMGT annotations, most TCR beta V segments showed up in productive rearrangements about 87% or about 30% of the time in an earlier analysis of 587 of the donors. A cluster of highly shared sequence variants was judged likely to be a technical artifact of the sequencing pipeline. Correlated functional status among segregating V segments might reflect linkage disequilibrium, but an unknown experimental factor could not be ruled out. A later analysis found that HLA-associated TCR beta chains were more clonally expanded and had lower generation probabilities than equally common non-associated chains. According to a later analysis, most CMV-associated TCR beta chains appeared to be HLA-restricted, and the HLA associations seemed to be driven largely by CMV exposure. Strong co-occurrence of HLA alleles, especially DR and DQ, made assigning TCR associations to individual alleles difficult. Because counts were too low, roughly 18 rarely observed V segments, including chromosome 9 orphons, were left out of the earlier analysis of 587 of the donors. A further reported finding was that TCR beta sequences accurately predicted the HLA-A and HLA-B alleles for most subjects in the first cohort. HLA typing was unavailable for some donors at each locus, so association tests used only the typed subset. The classifier was reported to diagnose cytomegalovirus status with high specificity and sensitivity in both the original and validation cohorts. The 87-base-pair reads could not distinguish some IMGT-functional V segments, including TRBV6-2 and TRBV6-3, so those segments were excluded. According to a later analysis, TCR association rates differed among HLA loci, with DRB1 alleles showing the most associated TCRs and HLA-C alleles showing the fewest. Only TCR beta chains were sequenced in this cohort, and the absence of alpha or paired-chain data limited detectable features. A few of the identified cytomegalovirus-associated TCR beta chains were confirmed in vitro to be specific for cytomegalovirus antigens. In a later analysis, several top co-occurrence clusters were reported to appear linked to parvovirus B19, influenza, CMV and Epstein-Barr virus. For the cohort, immune exposure information was limited to CMV serostatus. At a false discovery rate of 0.05, a later analysis linked under 20,000 TCR beta sequences to specific HLA alleles.

Reading the germline V gene gives CDR1 SQVTM and CDR2 ANQGSEA. The CDR3, cysteine through phenylalanine, is 11 amino acids long. The retained sequence is limited to the CDR3, 33 bases, with the frame set at the first base. Receptors were amplified or captured by the immunoSEQ multiplex PCR assay. A mixture of 60 forward primers for TCR Vbeta segments and 13 reverse primers for TCR Jbeta segments was used in the multiplex PCR. A multiplex PCR assay on genomic DNA amplified the CDR3 region of rearranged TCR beta genes. On the Illumina HiSeq System, the amplified TCR beta libraries were sequenced as 87-base-pair reads. In the original analysis: In a later analysis, 77 million or so unique TCR beta chains were counted across the 650 to 750 repertoires, and approximately 11 million of these chains were shared by at least two donors. Raw reads were error-corrected and collapsed into unique sequences with a nearest-neighbor algorithm that merged closely related sequences to remove PCR and sequencing errors. To assign V, D and J gene segments, CDR3 sequences were aligned to IMGT reference sequences. For a sequence to be retained, a match of at least six nucleotides was required to both a V gene segment and a J gene segment. A rearrangement was called productive if the CDR3 had no stop codons and remained in frame with V and J, and every other rearrangement was called non-productive. CDR3 was defined according to IMGT convention as the region running from the second conserved V-encoded cysteine to the conserved J-encoded phenylalanine. Sequences without an unambiguous match to a single V gene segment were excluded from the earlier analysis of a few hundred of the donors. An earlier analysis of several hundred of the donors called V segments functional above 56.7% productive rearrangements and segregating when the between-donor standard deviation exceeded 5%. A statistical classification framework was built to diagnose cytomegalovirus status from the catalog of TCR beta chain sequences. V and J gene assignment, in a later analysis, came from comparing TCR nucleotide sequences with IMGT/GENE-DB human TR gene sequences. The TCRdist pipeline was used in a later analysis to assign CDR3 sequences and most-parsimonious VDJ recombination scenarios. In a later analysis, each TCR beta chain was defined by its CDR3 amino acid sequence together with its V-gene family, and reads lacking a unique V-gene family were excluded. As a way to deal with suspected cross-contamination and a sequencing artifact, a later analysis dropped under 600 nucleotide sequences that were highly shared and had low generation probability. In a later analysis, a clonal expansion index was calculated for each public chain from normalized within-repertoire ranks of inferred template counts. In a later analysis, generation probabilities were computed with a VDJ recombination model fitted to out-of-frame rearrangements, and the resulting probabilities were checked against IGoR. In a later analysis, TCR-TCR, TCR-HLA and TCR-CMV co-occurrence was scored with hypergeometric tests, and a repertoire-size bias correction was applied to TCR pairs. To estimate false discovery rates, a later analysis permuted the HLA or CMV assignments 20 times. A later analysis grouped co-occurring TCRs with DBSCAN, adding TCRdist sequence similarity when clustering within HLA-allele-positive subsets. Co-occurrence clustering excluded repertoires with fewer than 30,000 or more than 120,000 public chains, plus five with anomalous nucleotide sharing. The table was pulled from immuneACCESS by TCRdb, which kept in-frame rearrangements only. Such tables lose some clones; where checked, under half of the loss comes from unresolved V genes, and the rest has no known cause. That table supplies the V and J calls and clone size; D and trimming were determined from the DNA. The sample table contains 90,000 to 120,000 clones; only one count was recorded for more than 65% of them. The top ten clonotypes cover 4% to 5% of the sample.

Concerning this clone itself: Its antigen remains undetermined. An end of the junction does not agree with germline; a read error may underlie this.

Sequenced sample: PBMCs. The receptor chain draws on TRBV29-1 and TRBJ2-7, with no confident D gene call. This receptor was taken from a male donor in good health and CMV-seronegative. This receptor has the CDR3 CSVLFGYGQYF. The nucleotides are TGCAGCGTACTATTCGGGTACGGGCAGTACTTC.